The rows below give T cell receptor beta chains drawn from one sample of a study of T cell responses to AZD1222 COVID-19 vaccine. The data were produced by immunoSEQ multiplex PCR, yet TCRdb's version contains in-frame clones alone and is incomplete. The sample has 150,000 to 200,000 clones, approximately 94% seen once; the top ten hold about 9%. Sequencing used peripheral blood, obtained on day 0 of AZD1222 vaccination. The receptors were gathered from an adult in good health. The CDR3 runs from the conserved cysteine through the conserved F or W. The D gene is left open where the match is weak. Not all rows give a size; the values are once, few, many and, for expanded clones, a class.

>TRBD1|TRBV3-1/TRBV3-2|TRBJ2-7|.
TGTGCCAGCAGCCAAGGGACAGGGGTGTTCTACGAGCAGTACTTC
CASSQGTGVFYEQYF
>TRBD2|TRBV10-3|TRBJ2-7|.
TGTGCCACCCATAACTTACTAGCGGGAGAGCAGCAGTACTTC
CATHNLLAGEQQYF
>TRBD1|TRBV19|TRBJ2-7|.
TGTGCCATTGCCCCGGACAGGGCGTACGAGCAGTACTTC
CAIAPDRAYEQYF
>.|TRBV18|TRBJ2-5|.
TGTGCCAGCTCACCGCCCGAGGAAAGCCAAGAGACCCAGTACTTC
CASSPPEESQETQYF
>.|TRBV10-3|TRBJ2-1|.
TGTGCCATCAGTGAGTTGGTAAATGAGCAGTTCTTC
CAISELVNEQFF
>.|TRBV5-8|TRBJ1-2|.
TGTGCCAGCAGCTTGAAAAGAGGGGGAGGTGTAAGTGGCTACACCTTC
CASSLKRGGGVSGYTF
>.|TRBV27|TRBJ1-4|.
TGTGCCAGCAGTTTACGAGGCTTGGGTGAAAAACTGTTTTTT
CASSLRGLGEKLFF
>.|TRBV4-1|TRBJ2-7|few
TGCGCCAGCAGCCAAGACCCTGGCGGACGATTCTACGAGCAGTACTTC
CASSQDPGGRFYEQYF
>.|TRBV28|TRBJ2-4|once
TGTGCCAGCAGTTCCTACAGGGATTGGGTTTGGGACATTCAGTACTTC
CASSSYRDWVWDIQYF
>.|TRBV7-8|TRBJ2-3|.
TGTGCCAGCAGGAGGGACGTATCCACAGATACGCAGTATTTT
CASRRDVSTDTQYF
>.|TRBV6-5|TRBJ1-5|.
TGTGCCAGCACCCCCAGCTCCTTTAATCAGCCCCAGCATTTT
CASTPSSFNQPQHF
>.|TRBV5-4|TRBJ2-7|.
TGTGCCAGCAGCGTGCGGGGACCCTACGAGCAGTACTTC
CASSVRGPYEQYF
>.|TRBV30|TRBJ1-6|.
TGTGCCTGGATGGGGGGCTCCTATAATTCACCCCTCCACTTT
CAWMGGSYNSPLHF